This TCR beta chain was recorded in a study of blood T cell repertoires in COVID-19. The germline V gene has CDR1 MNHEY and CDR2 SMNVEV (reference sequence). The CDR3 spans 15 residues. V shed 5 bases and J shed 7 bases, with 20 bases lying between them. The age range of participants was 18 to 89 years, with residence in approximately 25 US areas. Sequencing was performed with immunoSEQ multiplex PCR; in TCRdb, only in-frame clones are kept and a portion is missing. The table lists 250,000 or so clones, around nine tenths of them singletons. This clone was seen more than once but under ten times. The V call is TRBV27, the J call TRBJ1-2; possibly TRBD1 for D (5 bases). The clonotype originates from a woman between 18 and 29 years old who had recovered from COVID-19. Sequenced sample: PBMCs or T cells enriched from blood (not recorded which). The DNA of the CDR3 is TGTGCCAGCAGTGGACGCGCGGGGGTCCAGCCTGGCTACACCTTC. It is translated as CASSGRAGVQPGYTF.